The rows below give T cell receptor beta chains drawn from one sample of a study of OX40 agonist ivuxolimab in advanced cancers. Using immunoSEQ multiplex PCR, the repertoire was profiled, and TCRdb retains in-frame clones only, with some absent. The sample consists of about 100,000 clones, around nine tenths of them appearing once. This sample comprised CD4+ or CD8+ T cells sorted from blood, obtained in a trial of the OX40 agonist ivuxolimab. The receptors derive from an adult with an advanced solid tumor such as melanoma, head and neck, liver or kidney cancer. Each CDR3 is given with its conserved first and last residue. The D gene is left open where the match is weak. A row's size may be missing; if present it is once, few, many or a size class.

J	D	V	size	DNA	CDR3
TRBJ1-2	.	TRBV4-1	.	TGCGCCAGCAGCCAACAGGGATTTTATGGCTACACCTTC	CASSQQGFYGYTF
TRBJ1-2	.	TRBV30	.	TGTGCCTGGAGCCCTGGGAACACCTTC	CAWSPGNTF
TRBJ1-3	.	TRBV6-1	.	TGTGCCAGCAGTGAGGGGGGCTCTGGAAACACCATATATTTT	CASSEGGSGNTIYF
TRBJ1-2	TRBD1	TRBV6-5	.	TGTGCCAGCACCAAGGACAGGGGGTCTGGCTACACCTTC	CASTKDRGSGYTF
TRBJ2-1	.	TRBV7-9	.	TGTGCTTCCACTGGGAGCTCCTACAATGAGCAGTTCTTC	CASTGSSYNEQFF
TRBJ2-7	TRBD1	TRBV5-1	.	TGCGCCAGCAGCTTAGGTCAGGGGGCCTACGAGCAGTACTTC	CASSLGQGAYEQYF
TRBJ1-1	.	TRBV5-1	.	TGCGCCAGCAGCTTAGGTCCTAGACAGTTCACTGAAGCTTTCTTT	CASSLGPRQFTEAFF
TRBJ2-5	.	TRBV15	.	TGTGCCACCAGCAGAGGGTCTCAAGAGACCCAGTACTTC	CATSRGSQETQYF
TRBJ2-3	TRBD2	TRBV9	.	TGTGCCAGCAGCGTAGGGCAGCGGGGCGCAGATACGCAGTATTTT	CASSVGQRGADTQYF
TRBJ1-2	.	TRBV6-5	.	TGTGCCAGCAGCTCAGGGCTCTCGGTTGGCTACACCTTC	CASSSGLSVGYTF
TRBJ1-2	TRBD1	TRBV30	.	TGTGCCTGGAGATGGGGGGGACAGGGCAGATATGGCTACACCTTC	CAWRWGGQGRYGYTF
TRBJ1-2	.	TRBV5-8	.	TGTGCCAGCAGCTTCAACGGTGTGATGAACTATGGCTACACCTTC	CASSFNGVMNYGYTF
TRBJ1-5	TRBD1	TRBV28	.	TGTGCCAGCAGTTTATTGGGGACAGGGTTTAGCAATCAGCCCCAGCATTTT	CASSLLGTGFSNQPQHF
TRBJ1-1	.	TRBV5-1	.	TGCGCCAGCAGCCCGGGTTTGGTGAACACTGAAGCTTTCTTT	CASSPGLVNTEAFF
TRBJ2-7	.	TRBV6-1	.	TGTGCCAGCAGTGGGGGCCAGCCATCCTACGAGCAGTACTTC	CASSGGQPSYEQYF
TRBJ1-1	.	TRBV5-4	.	TGTGCCAGCAGCCCCCCGGGGGGTATGAACACTGAAGCTTTCTTT	CASSPPGGMNTEAFF
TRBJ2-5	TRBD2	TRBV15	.	TGTGCCACCAGCGGGAGCGGGAGAGTGGGGGAGACCCAGTACTTC	CATSGSGRVGETQYF
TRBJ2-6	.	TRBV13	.	TGTGCCAGCAGCCGCCCCGGGAGCTACTCTGGGGCCAACGTCCTGACTTTC	CASSRPGSYSGANVLTF
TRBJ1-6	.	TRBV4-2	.	TGTGCCAGCAGCCAAGATTGGGGGTATAATTCACCCCTCCACTTT	CASSQDWGYNSPLHF
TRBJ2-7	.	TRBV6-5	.	TGTGCCAGCAGTTACTCCTTACCGGGACAACCCTACGAGCAGTACTTC	CASSYSLPGQPYEQYF
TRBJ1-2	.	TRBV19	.	TGTGCCAGTAGTACCCAGCTCAGGAGGGGTATGGGGTATGGCTACACCTTC	CASSTQLRRGMGYGYTF
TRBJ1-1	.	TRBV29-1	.	TGCAGCGTTGCCCCAGGGACGTCGAACACTGAAGCTTTCTTT	CSVAPGTSNTEAFF
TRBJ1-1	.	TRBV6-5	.	TGTGCCAGCAGTTACGATGGAGGACTCACTGAAGCTTTCTTT	CASSYDGGLTEAFF
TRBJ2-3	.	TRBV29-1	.	TGCAGCGTTGGGAAGGTTCTCAGCACAGATACGCAGTATTTT	CSVGKVLSTDTQYF
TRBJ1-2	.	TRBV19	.	TGTGCCAGTAATCCGGGACTGTATCCTAACTATGGCTACACCTTC	CASNPGLYPNYGYTF
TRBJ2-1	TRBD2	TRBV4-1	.	TGCGCCAGCAGCCAAGATCAAACTAGCGGGAGGATGTATGAGCAGTTCTTC	CASSQDQTSGRMYEQFF
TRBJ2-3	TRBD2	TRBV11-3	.	TGTGCCAGCAGCTCGGGACTAGCCTCGGCTACGCAGTATTTT	CASSSGLASATQYF
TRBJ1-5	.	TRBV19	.	TGTGCCAGTAGTATAGGGAGACGCCAAGGCAATCAGCCCCAGCATTTT	CASSIGRRQGNQPQHF
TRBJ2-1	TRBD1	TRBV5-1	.	TGCGCCAGCAGCCCCACTCCGGGACAGCGATACAATGAGCAGTTCTTC	CASSPTPGQRYNEQFF
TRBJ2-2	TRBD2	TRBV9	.	TGTGCCAGCAGCGTAGGCCTAGCGGGGGGCGGCGGGGAGCTGTTTTTT	CASSVGLAGGGGELFF
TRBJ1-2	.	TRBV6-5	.	TGTGCCAGCAGGCGACCAGGGTACGGCTATGGCTACACCTTC	CASRRPGYGYGYTF
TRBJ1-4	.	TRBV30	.	TGTGCCTGGAGTGCCATGGGGGGGGCAACTAATGAAAAACTGTTTTTT	CAWSAMGGATNEKLFF
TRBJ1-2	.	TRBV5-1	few	TGCGCCAGCAGCTTGGCCCCGGGGGGCTATGGCTACACCTTC	CASSLAPGGYGYTF
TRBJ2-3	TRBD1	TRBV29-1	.	TGCAGCGTCAAGGCGTCGGACAGGGTCACAGATACGCAGTATTTT	CSVKASDRVTDTQYF
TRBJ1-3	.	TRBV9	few	TGTGCCAGCAGCGTTGCAAACTCTGGAAACACCATATATTTT	CASSVANSGNTIYF
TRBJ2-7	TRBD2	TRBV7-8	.	TGTGCCAGCAGCTTAGGGCTAGCGGGGGGCATTGACGAGCAGTACTTC	CASSLGLAGGIDEQYF
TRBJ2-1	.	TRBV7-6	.	TGTGCCAGCAGCTTTCGCGGGTACAACAATGAGCAGTTCTTC	CASSFRGYNNEQFF
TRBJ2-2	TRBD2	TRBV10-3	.	TGTGCCATCAGTGGACTAGCGGGATTGAGTGCCGGGGAGCTGTTTTTT	CAISGLAGLSAGELFF
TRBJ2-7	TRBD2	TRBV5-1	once	TGCGCCAGCAGCATCGGACTAGCGGGGACTTTAGGTTACGAGCAGTACTTC	CASSIGLAGTLGYEQYF
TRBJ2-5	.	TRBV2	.	TGTGCCAGCCTTGGGAACCCCGGGTCTATACGTGAGACCCAGTACTTC	CASLGNPGSIRETQYF
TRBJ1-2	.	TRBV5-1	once	TGCGCCAGCAGCTCAGGGTTTCCTCGACTGGGTGGCTACACCTTC	CASSSGFPRLGGYTF
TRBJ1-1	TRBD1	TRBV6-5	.	TGTGCCAGCGGGGACAGGGGGACGAACACTGAAGCTTTCTTT	CASGDRGTNTEAFF
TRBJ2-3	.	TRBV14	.	TGTGCCAGCAGAGGGGGGTTTATTACAGATACGCAGTATTTT	CASRGGFITDTQYF
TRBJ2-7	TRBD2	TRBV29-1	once	TGCAGCGTGGGCGGGACTAGCGGCTACGAGCAGTACTTC	CSVGGTSGYEQYF
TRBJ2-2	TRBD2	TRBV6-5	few	TGTGCCAGCAGGCCCGGGACTACCTACACCGGGGAGCTGTTTTTT	CASRPGTTYTGELFF
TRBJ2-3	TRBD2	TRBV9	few	TGTGCCAGCAGCGTAGCGCTAGCGGGAGGCACAGATACGCAGTATTTT	CASSVALAGGTDTQYF
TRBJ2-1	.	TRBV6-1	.	TGTGCCAGCAGTGAATCAAGTAGCGGAAGCTCCTACAATGAGCAGTTCTTC	CASSESSSGSSYNEQFF
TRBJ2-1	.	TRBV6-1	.	TGTGCCAGCAGCACCAGAGGAACCTACAATGAGCAGTTCTTC	CASSTRGTYNEQFF
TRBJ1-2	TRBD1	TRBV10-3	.	TGTGCCATCAATCGACCGGGACAGGGGGATGGCTACACCTTC	CAINRPGQGDGYTF
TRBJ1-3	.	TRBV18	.	TGTGCCAGCTCACCGGTGACCCCCGGCTCTGGAAACACCATATATTTT	CASSPVTPGSGNTIYF
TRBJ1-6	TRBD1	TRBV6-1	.	TGTGCCAGCAGTGAAGGGGGACAGGGGATTTCACCCCTCCACTTT	CASSEGGQGISPLHF
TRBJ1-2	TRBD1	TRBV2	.	TGTGCCAGCAGTGTGGCAGGGGGCTACTATGGCTACACCTTC	CASSVAGGYYGYTF
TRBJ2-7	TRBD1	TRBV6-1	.	TGTGCCAGCAGCAAATCCGGGACAGGGCCCTACGAGCAGTACTTC	CASSKSGTGPYEQYF
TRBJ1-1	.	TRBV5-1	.	TGCGCCAGCAGCTTGGCCGGGGGTCCCGGAACTGAAGCTTTCTTT	CASSLAGGPGTEAFF
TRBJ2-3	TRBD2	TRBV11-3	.	TGTGCCAGCAGCCCCGGGACTAGCGGGGGGACAGATACGCAGTATTTT	CASSPGTSGGTDTQYF
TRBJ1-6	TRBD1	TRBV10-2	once	TGCGCCAGCAGTAGCGACAGGGGGCTAAAGAATTCACCCCTCCACTTT	CASSSDRGLKNSPLHF
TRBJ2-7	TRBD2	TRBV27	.	TGTGCCAGCAGACGTCTGGGAGGGGACTACGAGCAGTACTTC	CASRRLGGDYEQYF
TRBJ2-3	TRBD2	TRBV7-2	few	TGTGCCAGCAGCCCTAGCGGGGGGGCCGGAGATACGCAGTATTTT	CASSPSGGAGDTQYF
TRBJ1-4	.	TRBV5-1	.	TGCGCCAGCAGCTTGGGGCAGGGTAACCCTAATGAAAAACTGTTTTTT	CASSLGQGNPNEKLFF
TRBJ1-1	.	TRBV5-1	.	TGCGCCAGCAGCTTGGGGGCAGGGTTAAGGAACACTGAAGCTTTCTTT	CASSLGAGLRNTEAFF